What follows are 10 T cell receptor beta chains derived from one specimen sequenced in a study of blood T cell repertoires in COVID-19. The data were produced by immunoSEQ multiplex PCR, yet TCRdb's version contains in-frame clones alone and is incomplete. This sample yields 200,000 to 250,000 clones, of which 65% to 90% are seen a single time; 5.1% belongs to the top ten. Material for sequencing was peripheral blood. The receptor set was obtained from a human donor in a cohort sampled during active COVID-19.

The gene calls are TRBV19 and TRBJ1-5; D unclear. Trimming removed 5 bases from V and 4 bases from J, with 15 bases in between. The CDR3 is 15 residues long. Germline V gene data show CDR1 as LNHDA and CDR2 as SQIVND (reference sequence). As DNA, the CDR3 is TGTGCCAGTAGTCCGACTCAGATTACGAATCAGCCCCAGCATTTT. Translated, it gives CASSPTQITNQPQHF.

V usage is TRBV29-1 and J usage is TRBJ1-1, with a weak D call TRBD1 (5 bases). V lost 2 bases and J 5 bases, leaving 9 bases between the germline ends. CDR3 length: 12 residues. Germline loops: CDR1 SQVTM, CDR2 ANQGSEA. The CDR3, as DNA: TGCAGCGTTGAACCAGGGCTGACTGAAGCTTTCTTT. It encodes CSVEPGLTEAFF. Drawing the rest from reference TRBV29-1 and TRBJ1-1, the complete variable domain is SAVISQKPSRDICQRGTSLTIQCQVDSQVTMMFWYRQQPGQSLTLIATANQGSEATYESGFVIDKFPISRPNLTFSTLTVSNMSPEDSSIYLCSVEPGLTEAFFGQGTRLTVV.

The CDR3 region is CASSRKGAGSNEKLFF. Here the CDR3 DNA reads TGTGCCAGCAGCCGGAAGGGTGCCGGGAGTAATGAAAAACTGTTTTTT. The rearrangement joins TRBV3-1 (or the pseudogene TRBV3-2) to TRBJ1-4; D gene unclear. V was clipped by 4 bases and J by 4 bases, with 16 bases between them. CDR1 is LGHDT, CDR2 YNNKEL, per germline (reference sequence). The CDR3 sequence is 16 residues long.

V gene TRBV28 combines with J gene TRBJ2-3; 9 nucleotides match TRBD2. Losses at the gene ends were 3 bases for V and 7 bases for J; bases not matched to a gene: 14. The CDR3 extends over 17 amino acids. CDR1 and CDR2 (germline): MDHEN, SYDVKM. In DNA, the CDR3 is TGTGCCAGCAGTTTTAAGTTTCTAGCGGGATATTCACATACGCAGTATTTT. Translated: CASSFKFLAGYSHTQYF.

The chain employs TRBV15 and TRBJ1-1, with D uncertain. The germline CDR1 and CDR2 sequences are LNHNV and YYDKDF (reference sequence). V dropped 3 bases and J dropped 1 base, with 9 bases sitting between them. The CDR3 has 14 residues. The CDR3 reads CATSRGGSNTEAFF. CDR3 bases: TGTGCCACCAGCAGGGGAGGATCGAACACTGAAGCTTTCTTT.

This chain links TRBV3-1 (or the pseudogene TRBV3-2) with TRBJ2-7; 10 nucleotides match TRBD1. The V and J ends lost 4 bases and 5 bases, in that order; junction bases with no gene match: 5. This CDR3 region has 14 residues. The germline gives CDR1 LGHDT, CDR2 YNNKEL (reference sequence). Here the CDR3 DNA reads TGTGCCAGCAGCCTATGGACAGGGGGTGACGAGCAGTACTTC. Its protein product is CASSLWTGGDEQYF.

The chain combines TRBV7-9 with TRBJ2-1, with 7 nucleotides matching TRBD1. This CDR3 spans 15 amino acids. CDR1 is SEHNR and CDR2 is FQNEAQ in the germline V gene (reference sequence). Trimming at V came to 7 bases and at J to 6 bases, leaving 12 bases not matched to a gene. The DNA of the CDR3 is TGTGCCAGCACCCGCTTGGACAGGCCGTTCAATGAGCAGTTCTTC. Its protein is CASTRLDRPFNEQFF. The variable domain in full, with the rest retrieved from reference TRBV7-9 and TRBJ2-1, is DTGVSQNPRHKITKRGQNVTFRCDPISEHNRLYWYRQTLGQGPEFLTYFQNEAQLEKSRLLSDRFSAERPKGSFSTLEIQRTEQGDSAMYLCASTRLDRPFNEQFFGPGTRLTVL.

The chain has TRBV5-6 and TRBJ2-7; D unresolved. Germline values: CDR1 SGHDT, CDR2 YYEEEE. V gave up 0 bases and J gave up 2 bases, with 3 bases separating them. This CDR3 has 12 residues. The DNA of the CDR3 is TGTGCCAGCAGCTTGGAGCCCTACGAGCAGTACTTC. This sequence encodes CASSLEPYEQYF.

The CDR3 sequence: CASSEVSGTGRLSNQPQHF. The CDR3 DNA reads TGTGCCAGCAGTGAAGTCTCCGGGACAGGGAGACTTAGCAATCAGCCCCAGCATTTT. The chain employs TRBV6-1 and TRBJ1-5; 9 bases line up with TRBD1. Germline V gene lookup returns CDR1 MNHNS and CDR2 SASEGT. With V trimmed by 1 base and J by 0 bases, 10 bases remained unmatched. This CDR3 contains 19 residues.

The gene calls are TRBV7-9 and TRBJ2-3; D not certain. The germline V gene encodes CDR1 SEHNR and CDR2 FQNEAQ (reference sequence). Trimming took 3 bases from V and 8 from J, leaving 6 bases between them. This CDR3 is 11 amino acids long. CDR3 bases: TGTGCCAGCAGCTTTGAAGCTACGCAGTATTTT. It specifies CASSFEATQYF. Supplemented by reference TRBV7-9 and TRBJ2-3, the full variable domain reads DTGVSQNPRHKITKRGQNVTFRCDPISEHNRLYWYRQTLGQGPEFLTYFQNEAQLEKSRLLSDRFSAERPKGSFSTLEIQRTEQGDSAMYLCASSFEATQYFGPGTRLTVL.